Listed below are T cell receptor beta chains from one sample, sequenced in a study of CD8 T cells in ankylosing spondylitis. MiXCR was run by TCRdb on the 5' RACE reads, yielding one entry per CDR3 protein. This table has over 700,000 distinct CDR3 sequences, roughly 19% appearing once. Material: blood, either unsorted or a sorted T cell fraction (not recorded which). All receptors come from a male donor with ankylosing spondylitis. Both conserved end residues are part of each CDR3. The D gene is left open where the match is weak. Size is stated for part of the rows, as once, few or many counts, or as a class when the clone is expanded.

d_call	v_call	clone_size	j_call	cdr3_aa	cdr3_nt
TRBD2	TRBV29-1	-	TRBJ2-7	CSVEVGLAFSEQYF	TGCAGCGTTGAAGTCGGACTAGCTTTCTCGGAGCAGTACTTC
-	TRBV11-1	-	TRBJ1-1	CASSPRFVSQGMNTEAFF	TGTGCCAGCAGCCCCCGGTTCGTGAGCCAGGGGATGAACACTGAAGCTTTCTTT
-	TRBV29-1	-	TRBJ1-1	CSVAPARNTEAFF	TGCAGCGTTGCACCGGCCAGGAACACTGAAGCTTTCTTT
-	TRBV12-3/TRBV12-4	-	TRBJ2-1	CASTSEAYNEQFF	TGTGCCAGCACTAGCGAGGCCTACAATGAGCAGTTCTTC
TRBD1	TRBV4-1	-	TRBJ1-1	CASSQGPGTDEAFF	TGCGCCAGCAGCCAAGGCCCCGGGACAGATGAAGCTTTCTTT
TRBD2	TRBV12-3/TRBV12-4	many	TRBJ2-1	CAIGLAYSSYNEQFF	TGTGCCATCGGACTAGCGTATAGCTCCTACAATGAGCAGTTCTTC
-	TRBV3-1	-	TRBJ1-1	CASSPRRPLNTEAFF	TGTGCCAGCAGCCCTAGGAGGCCCTTGAACACTGAAGCTTTCTTT
-	TRBV12-3/TRBV12-4	-	TRBJ1-2	CASSVARYGYTF	TGTGCCAGCTCTGTGGCGCGATATGGCTACACCTTC
-	TRBV12-3/TRBV12-4	many	TRBJ2-5	CASKLLRTETQYF	TGTGCCTCCAAGCTCCTCCGTACAGAGACCCAGTACTTC
-	TRBV28	-	TRBJ1-3	CASTRTRLTPISGNTIYF	TGTGCCAGCACCCGGACAAGACTTACCCCCATCTCTGGAAACACCATATATTTT
-	TRBV6-2/TRBV6-3	-	TRBJ1-5	CASSYSGGLGNQPQHF	TGTGCCAGCAGTTACTCAGGAGGGTTGGGCAATCAGCCCCAGCATTTT
TRBD2	TRBV7-9	-	TRBJ2-3	CASRPPLAGPTDTQYF	TGTGCCAGCAGACCCCCTCTAGCGGGCCCCACAGATACGCAGTATTTT
-	TRBV5-1	few	TRBJ1-2	CASSRIRNYGYTF	TGCGCCAGCAGCCGGATCAGGAACTATGGCTACACCTTC
TRBD1	TRBV20-1	-	TRBJ1-2	CSARGKTGDGYTF	TGCAGTGCTAGAGGGAAGACAGGGGATGGCTACACCTTC
TRBD2	TRBV19	few	TRBJ2-3	CASSIVSGGDTQYF	TGTGCCAGTAGTATCGTATCGGGGGGAGATACGCAGTATTTT
TRBD1	TRBV13	few	TRBJ1-2	CASSPGQADAYGYTF	TGTGCCAGCAGCCCCGGACAGGCCGACGCCTATGGCTACACCTTC
-	TRBV6-1	-	TRBJ1-3	CASSAGILPSGNTIYF	TGTGCCAGCAGTGCTGGGATTCTACCCTCTGGAAACACCATATATTTT